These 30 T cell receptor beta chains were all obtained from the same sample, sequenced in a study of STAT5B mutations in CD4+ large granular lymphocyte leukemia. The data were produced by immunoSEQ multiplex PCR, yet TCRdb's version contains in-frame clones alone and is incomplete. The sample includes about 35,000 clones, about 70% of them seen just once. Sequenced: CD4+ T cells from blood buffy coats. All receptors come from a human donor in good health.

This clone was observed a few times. The CDR3 region is CASSQGQPSDEQYF. The CDR3, as DNA: TGCGCCAGCAGCCAGGGACAGCCCTCGGACGAGCAGTACTTC. This chain links TRBV4-1 with TRBJ2-7, with TRBD1 matching 7 bases. The CDR3 runs 14 residues. Germline V gene sequence: CDR1 MGHRA, CDR2 YSYEKL. V shed 3 bases, J shed 5 bases, and the junction held 7 bases outside the gene matches.

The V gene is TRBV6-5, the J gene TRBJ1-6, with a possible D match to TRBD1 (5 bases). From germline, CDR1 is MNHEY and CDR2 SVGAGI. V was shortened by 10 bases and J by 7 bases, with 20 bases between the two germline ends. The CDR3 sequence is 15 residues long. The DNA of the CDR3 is TGTGCCACCCGATCACGGGGGGTGCAAAATTCACCCCTCCACTTT. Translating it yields CATRSRGVQNSPLHF.

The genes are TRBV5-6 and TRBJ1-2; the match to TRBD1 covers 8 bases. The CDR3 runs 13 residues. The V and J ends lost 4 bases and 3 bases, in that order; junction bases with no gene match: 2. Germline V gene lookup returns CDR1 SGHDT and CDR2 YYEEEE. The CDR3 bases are TGTGCCAGCAGCCAGGACAGGGACTATGGCTACACCTTC. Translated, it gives CASSQDRDYGYTF.

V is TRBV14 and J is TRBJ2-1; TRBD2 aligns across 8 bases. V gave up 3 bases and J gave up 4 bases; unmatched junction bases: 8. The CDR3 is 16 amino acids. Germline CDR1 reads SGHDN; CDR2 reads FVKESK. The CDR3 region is CASSHRGAGAYNEQFF. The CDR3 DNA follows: TGTGCCAGCAGCCATCGGGGAGCGGGGGCTTACAATGAGCAGTTCTTC.

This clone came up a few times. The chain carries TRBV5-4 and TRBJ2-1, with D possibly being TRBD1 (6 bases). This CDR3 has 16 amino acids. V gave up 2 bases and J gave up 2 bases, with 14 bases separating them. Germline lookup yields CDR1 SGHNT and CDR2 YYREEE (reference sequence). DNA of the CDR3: TGTGCCAGCAGCTTAGATCCGGACAGCCCCTACAATGAGCAGTTCTTC. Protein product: CASSLDPDSPYNEQFF.

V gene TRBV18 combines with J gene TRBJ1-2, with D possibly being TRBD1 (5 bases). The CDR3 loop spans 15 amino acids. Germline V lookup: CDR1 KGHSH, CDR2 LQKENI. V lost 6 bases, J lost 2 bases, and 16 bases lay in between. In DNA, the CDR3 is TGTGCCAGCTCCCCAGATCCAGGGTCCAACTATGGCTACACCTTC. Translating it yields CASSPDPGSNYGYTF. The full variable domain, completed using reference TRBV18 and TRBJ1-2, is NAGVMQNPRHLVRRRGQEARLRCSPMKGHSHVYWYRQLPEEGLKFMVYLQKENIIDESGMPKERFSAEFPKEGPSILRIQQVVRGDSAAYFCASSPDPGSNYGYTFGSGTRLTVV.

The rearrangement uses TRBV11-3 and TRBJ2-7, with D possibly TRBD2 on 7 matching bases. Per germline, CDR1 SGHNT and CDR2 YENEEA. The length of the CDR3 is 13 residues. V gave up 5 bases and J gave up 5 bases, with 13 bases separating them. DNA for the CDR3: TGTGCCAGCAGCCCAGGGGAGGGGGACGAGCAGTACTTC. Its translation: CASSPGEGDEQYF.

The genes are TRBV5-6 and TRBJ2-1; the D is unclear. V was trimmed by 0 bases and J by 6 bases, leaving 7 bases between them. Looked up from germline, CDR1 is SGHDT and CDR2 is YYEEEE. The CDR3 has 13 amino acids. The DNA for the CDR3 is TGTGCCAGCAGCTTGGTAGCACTCAATGAGCAGTTCTTC. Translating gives CASSLVALNEQFF. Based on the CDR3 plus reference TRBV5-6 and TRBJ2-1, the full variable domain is DAGVTQSPTHLIKTRGQQVTLRCSPKSGHDTVSWYQQALGQGPQFIFQYYEEEERQRGNFPDRFSGHQFPNYSSELNVNALLLGDSALYLCASSLVALNEQFFGPGTRLTVL.

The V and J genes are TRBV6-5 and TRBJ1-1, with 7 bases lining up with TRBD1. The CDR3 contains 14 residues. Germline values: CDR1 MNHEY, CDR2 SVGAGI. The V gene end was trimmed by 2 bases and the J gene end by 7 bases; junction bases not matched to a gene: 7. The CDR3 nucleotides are TGTGCCAGCAGTTACGACGACAGGGTTGGTGAAGCTTTCTTT. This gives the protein CASSYDDRVGEAFF.

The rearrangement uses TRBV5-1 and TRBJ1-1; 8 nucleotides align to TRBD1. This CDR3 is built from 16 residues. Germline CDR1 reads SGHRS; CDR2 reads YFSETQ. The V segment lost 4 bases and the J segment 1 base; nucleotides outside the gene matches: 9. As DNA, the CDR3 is TGCGCCAGCAGCCCCAGGCCGGGACAGGCGAACACTGAAGCTTTCTTT. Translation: CASSPRPGQANTEAFF.

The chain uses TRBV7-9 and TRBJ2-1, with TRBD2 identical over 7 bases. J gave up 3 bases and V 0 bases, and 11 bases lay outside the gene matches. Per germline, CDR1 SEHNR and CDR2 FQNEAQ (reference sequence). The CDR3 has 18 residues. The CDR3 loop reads CASSLALRGLSSYNEQFF. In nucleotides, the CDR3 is TGTGCCAGCAGCTTAGCCTTGAGGGGACTATCCAGCTACAATGAGCAGTTCTTC.

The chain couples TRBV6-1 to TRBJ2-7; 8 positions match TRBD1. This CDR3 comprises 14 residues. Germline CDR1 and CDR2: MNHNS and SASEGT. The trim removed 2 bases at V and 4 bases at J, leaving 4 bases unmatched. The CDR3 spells CASSEQGALYEQYF. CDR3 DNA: TGTGCCAGCAGTGAACAGGGGGCTTTGTACGAGCAGTACTTC.

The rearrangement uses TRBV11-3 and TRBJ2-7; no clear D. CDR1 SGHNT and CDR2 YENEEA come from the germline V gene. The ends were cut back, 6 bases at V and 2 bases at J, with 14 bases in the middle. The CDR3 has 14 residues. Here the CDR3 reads CASSSFEAPYEQYF. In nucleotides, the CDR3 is TGTGCCAGCAGTAGCTTTGAGGCCCCCTACGAGCAGTACTTC.

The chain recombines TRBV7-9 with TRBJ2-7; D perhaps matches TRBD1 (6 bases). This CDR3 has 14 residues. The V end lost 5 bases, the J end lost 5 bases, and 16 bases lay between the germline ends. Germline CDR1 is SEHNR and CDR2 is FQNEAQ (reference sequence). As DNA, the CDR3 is TGTGCCAGCAGCACAGGGACGACGCTCGACGAGCAGTACTTC. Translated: CASSTGTTLDEQYF.

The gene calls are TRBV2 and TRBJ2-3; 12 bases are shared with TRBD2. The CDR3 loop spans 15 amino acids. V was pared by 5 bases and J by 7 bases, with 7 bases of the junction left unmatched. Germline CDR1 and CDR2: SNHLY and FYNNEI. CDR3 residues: CASSPTSGSMNTQYF. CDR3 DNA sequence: TGTGCCAGCAGTCCGACTAGCGGGAGTATGAATACGCAGTATTTT.

The CDR3 DNA reads TGTGCCAGCAGTTACGGCCGGGGCGTTGAAGCTTTCTTT. Encoded protein: CASSYGRGVEAFF. The chain uses TRBV6-5 and TRBJ1-1; possible D gene TRBD1, 5 bases. This CDR3 comprises 13 residues. Germline V gene sequence: CDR1 MNHEY, CDR2 SVGAGI. Trimming shortened V by 2 bases and J by 7 bases, and 11 bases separated the two germline ends.

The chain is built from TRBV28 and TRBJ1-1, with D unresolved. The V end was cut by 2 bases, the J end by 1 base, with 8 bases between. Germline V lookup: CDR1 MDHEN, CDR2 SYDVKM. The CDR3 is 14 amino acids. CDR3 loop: CASSLGVRNTEAFF. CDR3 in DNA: TGTGCCAGCAGTTTAGGGGTCAGGAACACTGAAGCTTTCTTT.

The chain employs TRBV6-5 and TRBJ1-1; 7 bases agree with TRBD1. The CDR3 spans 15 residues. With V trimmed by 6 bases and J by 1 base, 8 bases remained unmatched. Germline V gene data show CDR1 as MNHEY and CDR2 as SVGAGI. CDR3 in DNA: TGTGCCAGCAGACGATCCGGGACAGCGAACACTGAAGCTTTCTTT. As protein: CASRRSGTANTEAFF.

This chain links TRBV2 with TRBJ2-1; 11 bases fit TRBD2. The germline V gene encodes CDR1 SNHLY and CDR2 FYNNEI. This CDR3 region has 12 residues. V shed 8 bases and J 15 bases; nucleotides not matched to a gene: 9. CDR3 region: CASRKLAGVPFF. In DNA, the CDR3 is TGTGCCAGCCGGAAACTAGCGGGAGTTCCGTTCTTC.

CDR3 loop: CAWSVGTGRYF. Here the CDR3 DNA reads TGTGCCTGGAGTGTAGGGACGGGCCGGTACTTC. The chain has TRBV30 and TRBJ2-5, with D perhaps matching TRBD1 or TRBD2 (5 bases each). Germline assignment: CDR1 GTSNPN and CDR2 SVGIG (reference sequence). V gave up 0 bases and J gave up 13 bases, with 12 bases separating them. The CDR3 is 11 amino acids.

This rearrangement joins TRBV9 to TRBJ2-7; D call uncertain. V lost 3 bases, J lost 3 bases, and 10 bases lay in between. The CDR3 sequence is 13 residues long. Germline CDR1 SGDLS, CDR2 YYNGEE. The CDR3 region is CASSAADFYEQYF. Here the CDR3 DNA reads TGTGCCAGCAGCGCTGCCGACTTCTACGAGCAGTACTTC.

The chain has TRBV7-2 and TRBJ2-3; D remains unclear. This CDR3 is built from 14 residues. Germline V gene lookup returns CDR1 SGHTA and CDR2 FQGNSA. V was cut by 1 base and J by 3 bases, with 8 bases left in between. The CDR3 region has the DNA TGTGCCAGCAGCTTAGATCGGGCAACAGATACGCAGTATTTT. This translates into CASSLDRATDTQYF.

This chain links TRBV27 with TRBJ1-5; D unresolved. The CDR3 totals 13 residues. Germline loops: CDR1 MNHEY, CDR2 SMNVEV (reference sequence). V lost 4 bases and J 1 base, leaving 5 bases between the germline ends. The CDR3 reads CASSYKSNQPQHF. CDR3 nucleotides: TGTGCCAGCAGTTATAAAAGCAATCAGCCCCAGCATTTT.

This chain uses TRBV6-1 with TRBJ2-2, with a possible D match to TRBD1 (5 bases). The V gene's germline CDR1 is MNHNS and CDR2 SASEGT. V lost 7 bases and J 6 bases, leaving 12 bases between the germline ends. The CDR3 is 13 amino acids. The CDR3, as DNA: TGTGCCAGCACTCCCAGGGCCCCCGGGGAGCTGTTTTTT. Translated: CASTPRAPGELFF.

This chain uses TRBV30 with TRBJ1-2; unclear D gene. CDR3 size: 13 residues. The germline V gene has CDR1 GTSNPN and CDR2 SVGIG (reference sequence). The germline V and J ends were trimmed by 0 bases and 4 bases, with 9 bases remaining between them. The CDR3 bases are TGTGCCTGGAGTGTACACGGGGTCTATGGCTACACCTTC. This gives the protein CAWSVHGVYGYTF.

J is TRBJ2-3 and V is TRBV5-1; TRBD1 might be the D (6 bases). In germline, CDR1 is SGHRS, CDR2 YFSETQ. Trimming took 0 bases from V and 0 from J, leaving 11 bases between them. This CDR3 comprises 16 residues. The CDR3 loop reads CASSLEGEASTDTQYF. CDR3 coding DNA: TGCGCCAGCAGCTTGGAGGGGGAAGCTAGCACAGATACGCAGTATTTT.

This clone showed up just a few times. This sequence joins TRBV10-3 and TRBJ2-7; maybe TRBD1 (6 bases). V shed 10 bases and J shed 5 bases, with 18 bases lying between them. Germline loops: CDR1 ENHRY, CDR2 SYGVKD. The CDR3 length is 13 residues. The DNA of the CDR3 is TGTGCCAGCTCCGGACAGAAGTACGACGAGCAGTACTTC. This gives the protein CASSGQKYDEQYF.

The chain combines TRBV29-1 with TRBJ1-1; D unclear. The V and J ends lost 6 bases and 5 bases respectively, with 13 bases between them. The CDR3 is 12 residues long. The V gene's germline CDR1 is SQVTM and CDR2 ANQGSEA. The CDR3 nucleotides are TGCAGCGTCGTACGTGGAGGTACTGAAGCTTTCTTT. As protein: CSVVRGGTEAFF.

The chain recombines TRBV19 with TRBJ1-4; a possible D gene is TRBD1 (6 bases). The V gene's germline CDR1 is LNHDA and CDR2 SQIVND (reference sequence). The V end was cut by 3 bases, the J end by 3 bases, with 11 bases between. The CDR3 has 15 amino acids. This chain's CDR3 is CASSILGGPNEKLFF. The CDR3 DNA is TGTGCCAGTAGTATTCTGGGGGGCCCTAATGAAAAACTGTTTTTT.

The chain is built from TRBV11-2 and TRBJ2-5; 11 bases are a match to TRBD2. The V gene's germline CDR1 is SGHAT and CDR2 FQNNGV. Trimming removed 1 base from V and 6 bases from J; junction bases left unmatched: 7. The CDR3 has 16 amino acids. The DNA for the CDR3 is TGTGCCAGCAGCTTAGGAGGGCTAGCGGGAGGTCAGACCCAGTACTTC. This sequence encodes CASSLGGLAGGQTQYF. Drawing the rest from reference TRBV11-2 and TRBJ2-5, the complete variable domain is EAGVAQSPRYKIIEKRQSVAFWCNPISGHATLYWYQQILGQGPKLLIQFQNNGVVDDSQLPKDRFSAERLKGVDSTLKIQPAKLEDSAVYLCASSLGGLAGGQTQYFGPGTRLLVL.